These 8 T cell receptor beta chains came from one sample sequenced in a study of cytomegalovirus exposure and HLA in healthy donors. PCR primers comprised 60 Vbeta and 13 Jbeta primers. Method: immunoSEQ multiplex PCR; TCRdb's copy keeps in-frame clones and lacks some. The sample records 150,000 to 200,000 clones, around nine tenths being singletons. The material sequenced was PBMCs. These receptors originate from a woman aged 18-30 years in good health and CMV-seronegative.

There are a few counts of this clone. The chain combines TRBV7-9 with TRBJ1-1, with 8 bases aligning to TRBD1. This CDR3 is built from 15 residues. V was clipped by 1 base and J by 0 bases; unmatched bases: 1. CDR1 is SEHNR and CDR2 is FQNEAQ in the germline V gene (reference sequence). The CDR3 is CASSLEGQVNTEAFF. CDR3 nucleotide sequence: TGTGCCAGCAGCTTAGAGGGACAGGTGAACACTGAAGCTTTCTTT. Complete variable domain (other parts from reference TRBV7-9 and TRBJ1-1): DTGVSQNPRHKITKRGQNVTFRCDPISEHNRLYWYRQTLGQGPEFLTYFQNEAQLEKSRLLSDRFSAERPKGSFSTLEIQRTEQGDSAMYLCASSLEGQVNTEAFFGQGTRLTVV.

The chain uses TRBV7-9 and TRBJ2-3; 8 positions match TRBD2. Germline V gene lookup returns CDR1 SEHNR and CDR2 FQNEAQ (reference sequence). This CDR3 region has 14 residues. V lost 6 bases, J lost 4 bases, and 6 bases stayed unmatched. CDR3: CASSESGRPDTQYF. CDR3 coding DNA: TGTGCCAGCAGTGAGAGCGGGAGACCAGATACGCAGTATTTT. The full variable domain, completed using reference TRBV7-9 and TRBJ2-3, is DTGVSQNPRHKITKRGQNVTFRCDPISEHNRLYWYRQTLGQGPEFLTYFQNEAQLEKSRLLSDRFSAERPKGSFSTLEIQRTEQGDSAMYLCASSESGRPDTQYFGPGTRLTVL.

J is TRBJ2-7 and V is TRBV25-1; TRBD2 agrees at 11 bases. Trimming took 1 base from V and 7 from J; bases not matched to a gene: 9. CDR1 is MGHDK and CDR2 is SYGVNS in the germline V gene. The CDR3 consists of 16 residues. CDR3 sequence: CASSELALAGVREQYF. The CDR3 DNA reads TGTGCCAGCAGTGAATTAGCACTAGCGGGAGTGAGGGAGCAGTACTTC.

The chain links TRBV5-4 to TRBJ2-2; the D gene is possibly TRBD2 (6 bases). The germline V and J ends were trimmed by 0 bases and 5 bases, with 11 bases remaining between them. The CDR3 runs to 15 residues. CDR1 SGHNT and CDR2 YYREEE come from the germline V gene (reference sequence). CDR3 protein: CASSLDGSGTGELFF. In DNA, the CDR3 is TGTGCCAGCAGCTTGGACGGGAGCGGGACCGGGGAGCTGTTTTTT.

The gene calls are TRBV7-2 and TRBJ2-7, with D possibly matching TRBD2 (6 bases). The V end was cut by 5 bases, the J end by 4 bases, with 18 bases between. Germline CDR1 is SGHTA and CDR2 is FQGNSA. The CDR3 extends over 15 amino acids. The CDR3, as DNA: TGTGCCAGCAGCCCTTGGGCAGGACGGGGGTACGAGCAGTACTTC. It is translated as CASSPWAGRGYEQYF.

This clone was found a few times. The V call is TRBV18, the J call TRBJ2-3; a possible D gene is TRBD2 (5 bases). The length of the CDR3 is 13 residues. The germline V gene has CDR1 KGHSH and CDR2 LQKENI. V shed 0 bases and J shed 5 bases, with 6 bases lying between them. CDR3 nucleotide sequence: TGTGCCAGCTCACCACCGAGCGGAGATACGCAGTATTTT. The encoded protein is CASSPPSGDTQYF.

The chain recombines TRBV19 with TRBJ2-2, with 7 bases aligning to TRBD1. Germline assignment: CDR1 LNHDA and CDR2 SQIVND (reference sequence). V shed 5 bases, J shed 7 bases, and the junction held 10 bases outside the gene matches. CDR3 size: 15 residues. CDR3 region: CASSPGQRGNGELFF. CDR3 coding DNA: TGTGCCAGTAGTCCGGGACAGCGAGGAAACGGGGAGCTGTTTTTT.

The CDR3, as DNA: TGTGCCAGCTCACCACAGGGGGCGAACACTGAAGCTTTCTTT. Translating it yields CASSPQGANTEAFF. The chain recombines TRBV18 with TRBJ1-1; 7 bases are a match to TRBD1. The CDR3 consists of 14 residues. CDR1 is KGHSH, CDR2 LQKENI, per germline. The J segment lost 1 base and the V segment lost 1 base, leaving 0 bases of the junction unmatched.